The following is a T cell receptor beta chain sequence with its context. What it binds is unknown. The assay that was used to sequence DNA from cultured CD4+ T cells was the Oncomine TCR Beta short-read assay. MiXCR, run by TCRdb on the PCR reads, gives a single entry per CDR3 protein. The sample has roughly 13,000 distinct CDR3 sequences, roughly two thirds seen once. This specimen comes from a study of vaccination and CD4 T cells after COVID-19. In the study overall: The stimulus for the cells was overlapping spike peptides derived from SARS-CoV-2, HCoV-NL63, HCoV-OC43 and HCoV-229E.

Treatment reported: roughly 10-day PBMC culture with coronavirus spike peptide pools or control peptides (ViraFEST assay). Peptide pool stimulation in ViraFEST expanded antigen-specific T cells, whose TCRs were then sequenced. Study-wide results and limits: Convalescent patients studied were relatively few, and early post-infection timepoints were absent.

The specimen was CD4+ T cells from blood, cultured in vitro. The TCR was taken from a human donor who had recovered from COVID-19.

The CDR3, as DNA: TGTGCCAGCAGTTACTCTTCCGGAAAGGGAGTGGGCGAGCAGTACTTC. It encodes CASSYSSGKGVGEQYF. The chain uses TRBV6-5 and TRBJ2-7, with D possibly TRBD2 on 5 matching bases. Trimming removed 0 bases at V and 6 bases at J, with 18 bases between. Looked up from germline, CDR1 is MNHEY and CDR2 is SVGAGI. The CDR3 is 16 amino acids.